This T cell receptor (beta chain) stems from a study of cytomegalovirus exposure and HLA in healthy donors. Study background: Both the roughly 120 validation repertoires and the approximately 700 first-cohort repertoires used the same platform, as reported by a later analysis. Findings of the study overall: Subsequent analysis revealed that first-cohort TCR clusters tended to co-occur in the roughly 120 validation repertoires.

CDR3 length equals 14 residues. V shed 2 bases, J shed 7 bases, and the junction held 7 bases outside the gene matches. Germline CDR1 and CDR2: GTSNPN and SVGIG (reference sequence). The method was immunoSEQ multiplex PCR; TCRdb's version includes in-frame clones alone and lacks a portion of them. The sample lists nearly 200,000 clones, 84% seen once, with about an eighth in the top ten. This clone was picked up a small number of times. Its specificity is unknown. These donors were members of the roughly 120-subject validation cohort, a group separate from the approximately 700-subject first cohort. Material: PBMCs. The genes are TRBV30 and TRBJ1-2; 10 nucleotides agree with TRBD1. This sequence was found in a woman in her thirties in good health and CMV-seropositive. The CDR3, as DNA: TGTGCCTGGAGTCTCCGGGACAGGGGAGCTGGCTACACCTTC. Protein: CAWSLRDRGAGYTF.